The next 20 T cell receptor beta chains were all read from a single sample in a study of CD8+CD57+ T cells in acquired aplastic anemia. According to the study, genomic DNA was the template for TCR beta VDJ and CDR3 profiling. TCRdb used MiXCR to reprocess the reads, holding one entry per CDR3 protein. The sample includes approximately 190,000 distinct CDR3 sequences, around half of them seen just once. Individuals selected for sequencing had exhibited CD8+CD57+ cell expansion on flow cytometry. Sequenced sample: sorted CD4+, CD8+, or CD8+CD57+ T cells (not recorded which) from PBMCs. The receptors were sampled from a human donor with aplastic anemia.

This clonotype was seen only a few times. The chain couples TRBV24-1 to TRBJ2-2; D gene uncertain. CDR1 KGHDR and CDR2 SFDVKD come from the germline V gene. V was pared by 4 bases and J by 5 bases, with 10 bases between. The CDR3 contains 14 residues. The CDR3 loop reads CATSDNVGTGELFF. DNA of the CDR3: TGTGCCACCAGTGACAACGTCGGGACCGGGGAGCTGTTTTTT.

In this sample, this clonotype turned up a few times. The chain carries TRBV4-1 and TRBJ1-2; 9 bases map to TRBD1. The CDR3 is 16 amino acids. The ends lost 1 base at V and 2 bases at J; junction bases unmatched: 5. Germline-derived CDR1 and CDR2 are MGHRA and YSYEKL. Written as DNA, the CDR3 is TGCGCCAGCAGCCAAGGTACAGGGGGCGCGAACTATGGCTACACCTTC. It is translated as CASSQGTGGANYGYTF.

This clonotype came up many times. The rearrangement joins TRBV27 to TRBJ2-7; TRBD2 matches 9 bases. This CDR3 contains 15 residues. CDR1 and CDR2 from the germline V gene are MNHEY and SMNVEV (reference sequence). V shed 3 bases and J 3 bases; nucleotides not matched to a gene: 6. The CDR3 DNA follows: TGTGCCAGCAGTTTTTCCGGGACTAGCCTCTACGAGCAGTACTTC. Translated, it gives CASSFSGTSLYEQYF.

As for this clonotype: At one of its ends the junction is not consistent with the germline gene, which may arise from a read error. The genes are TRBV2 and TRBJ1-5; a weak D match, TRBD1 (5 bases). Germline V gene data show CDR1 as SNHLY and CDR2 as FYNNEI. The CDR3 is 12 residues long. The DNA of the CDR3 is TGCGGGGGAGGGTATAGCAATCAGCCCCAGCATTTT. Translation gives CGGGYSNQPQHF.

The rearrangement joins TRBV9 to TRBJ2-3; either TRBD1 or TRBD2 may supply D (6 bases each). This CDR3 comprises 15 residues. V was shortened by 3 bases and J by 10 bases, with 21 bases between the two germline ends. Germline V gives CDR1 SGDLS, CDR2 YYNGEE. CDR3 protein: CASSGGADDFEAQYF. The CDR3 coding sequence is TGTGCCAGCAGCGGGGGGGCAGACGATTTTGAAGCGCAGTATTTT. Variable domain in full (rest from reference TRBV9 and TRBJ2-3): DSGVTQTPKHLITATGQRVTLRCSPRSGDLSVYWYQQSLDQGLQFLIQYYNGEERAKGNILERFSAQQFPDLHSELNLSSLELGDSALYFCASSGGADDFEAQYFGPGTRLTVL.

The rearrangement links TRBV20-1 to TRBJ1-1; the match to TRBD1 covers 8 bases. Germline CDR1 DFQATT, CDR2 SNEGSKA (reference sequence). V gave up 4 bases and J gave up 4 bases; unmatched junction bases: 8. This CDR3 region has 14 residues. The CDR3: CSATDRALGTEAFF. In DNA form, the CDR3 reads TGCAGTGCTACGGACAGGGCTTTGGGCACTGAAGCTTTCTTT.

V and J are TRBV4-1 and TRBJ2-3; TRBD1 matches at 8 bases. CDR1 is MGHRA and CDR2 is YSYEKL in the germline V gene. This CDR3 is built from 17 residues. The ends lost 6 bases at V and 1 base at J; junction bases unmatched: 12. CDR3 DNA sequence: TGCGCCAGCAGTCCACAAAACGGACAGGGACGCACAGATACGCAGTATTTT. It specifies CASSPQNGQGRTDTQYF.

The V call is TRBV7-9, the J call TRBJ1-1; TRBD1 might be the D (6 bases). CDR1 and CDR2 from the germline V gene are SEHNR and FQNEAQ (reference sequence). The CDR3 is 14 amino acids. Trimming left V 1 base short and J 4 bases short, with 10 bases between. The DNA of the CDR3 is TGTGCCAGCAGCTTAGGGACAGTGACCACTGAAGCTTTCTTT. This codes for CASSLGTVTTEAFF.

This sequence joins TRBV7-2 and TRBJ2-5, with a possible D match to TRBD2 (6 bases). The ends were cut back, 6 bases at V and 4 bases at J, with 12 bases in the middle. The CDR3 totals 13 residues. Germline loops: CDR1 SGHTA, CDR2 FQGNSA. DNA of the CDR3: TGTGCCAGCAGTCGGGAGTTCCGAGAGACCCAGTACTTC. Encoded protein: CASSREFRETQYF.

Concerning this clonotype itself: Just one base apart from a much larger clone, this may be a read error. The rearrangement links TRBV12-3 or TRBV12-4 to TRBJ2-3; the match to TRBD2 covers 9 bases. Germline trimming cut 4 bases from V and 5 bases from J; bases unmatched to any gene: 7. This CDR3 region has 15 residues. The CDR3: CASSSLAGGEDTQYF. CDR3 nucleotide sequence: TGTGCCAGCAGTTCCCTGGCGGGAGGGGAAGATACGCAGTATTTT.

The J gene is TRBJ2-1, the V gene TRBV19; D may match TRBD1 or TRBD2 (5 bases each). The V and J ends lost 5 bases and 7 bases respectively, with 12 bases between them. This CDR3 comprises 13 residues. The germline V gene has CDR1 LNHDA and CDR2 SQIVND (reference sequence). CDR3 sequence reads: CASSPGPGNEQFF. Written as DNA, the CDR3 is TGTGCCAGTAGTCCGGGACCGGGGAATGAGCAGTTCTTC. Using reference TRBV19 and TRBJ2-1 for the parts outside the CDR3, the full variable domain is DGGITQSPKYLFRKEGQNVTLSCEQNLNHDAMYWYRQDPGQGLRLIYYSQIVNDFQKGDIAEGYSVSREKKESFPLTVTSAQKNPTAFYLCASSPGPGNEQFFGPGTRLTVL.

The V and J genes are TRBV24-1 and TRBJ2-1; TRBD2 aligns across 10 bases. The CDR3 spans 17 residues. Germline V gene lookup returns CDR1 KGHDR and CDR2 SFDVKD. V dropped 3 bases and J dropped 8; count of bases not matched to a gene: 12. The CDR3 DNA is TGTGCCACCAGTGATCCCCCCGGGGCTAGCGGGAGCCATGAGCAGTTCTTC. Translation gives CATSDPPGASGSHEQFF.

This clonotype was detected many times. This chain joins TRBV5-1 and TRBJ2-2, with D perhaps assigned TRBD1 or TRBD2 (6 bases each). The CDR3 length is 16 residues. The germline CDR1 and CDR2 sequences are SGHRS and YFSETQ. V lost 4 bases and J 4 bases, leaving 17 bases between the germline ends. CDR3 nucleotides: TGCGCCAGCAGCCTCGTACCGGGGGCTGGCACCGGGGAGCTGTTTTTT. This codes for CASSLVPGAGTGELFF.

A remark on this clonotype: Because it lacks the conserved phenylalanine or tryptophan at the end, this CDR3 is likely a read error. CDR3 bases: TGTGCCAGCGGCGCCATGTCGGCAGATACGCAGTATCTT. This sequence encodes CASGAMSADTQYL. The chain employs TRBV9 and TRBJ2-3; D unclear. The CDR3 covers 13 residues. CDR1 and CDR2 from the germline V gene are SGDLS and YYNGEE. Trimming cost V 7 bases and J 4 bases, with 13 bases left between them.

This clonotype was recorded a few times. This rearrangement joins TRBV18 to TRBJ1-2, with D uncertain. The CDR3 runs to 13 residues. From germline, CDR1 is KGHSH and CDR2 LQKENI. V lost 5 bases to trimming and J lost 2 bases, with 9 bases between them. The CDR3 sequence: CASSSMENYGYTF. DNA for the CDR3: TGTGCCAGCTCATCCATGGAAAACTATGGCTACACCTTC.

The chain employs TRBV24-1 and TRBJ1-1; maybe TRBD1 (5 bases). CDR3 length: 14 residues. Trimming took 9 bases from V and 1 from J, leaving 14 bases between them. From germline, CDR1 is KGHDR and CDR2 SFDVKD. Here the CDR3 reads CATRRGPANTEAFF. The DNA of the CDR3 is TGTGCCACCCGGAGGGGTCCAGCGAACACTGAAGCTTTCTTT.

This clonotype was counted only a few times. The gene calls are TRBV24-1 and TRBJ2-1; D is perhaps TRBD1 (5 bases). V lost 4 bases and J 8 bases, leaving 14 bases between the germline ends. This CDR3 contains 14 residues. CDR1 and CDR2 from the germline V gene are KGHDR and SFDVKD. CDR3 sequence reads: CATSEIGTRDEQFF. CDR3 DNA sequence: TGTGCCACCAGTGAGATAGGAACCAGGGATGAGCAGTTCTTC.

This clonotype was seen at least ten times. V usage is TRBV19 and J usage is TRBJ2-1; D gene ambiguous. Germline CDR1 and CDR2: LNHDA and SQIVND (reference sequence). Trimming took 3 bases from V and 0 from J, leaving 9 bases between them. This CDR3 has 15 amino acids. CDR3 coding DNA: TGTGCCAGTAGTATGTCGATCCCCTCCTACAATGAGCAGTTCTTC. This sequence encodes CASSMSIPSYNEQFF.

In its sample, this clonotype was seen a few times. At one boundary the junction diverges from the germline segment, which might be a read error. The gene calls are TRBV10-1 and TRBJ2-5; D is uncertain. CDR3 length: 10 residues. CDR1 is WNHNN and CDR2 is SYGVQD in the germline V gene (reference sequence). Here the CDR3 DNA reads TGTGCCAGCAGTTATGAGACCCAGTACTTC. This sequence encodes CASSYETQYF.

The rearrangement uses TRBV24-1 and TRBJ2-1; TRBD2 matches at 13 bases. Unmatched junction bases numbered 4, after V lost 4 bases and J lost 8 bases. The CDR3 is 15 amino acids. In germline, CDR1 is KGHDR, CDR2 SFDVKD. The CDR3, as DNA: TGTGCCACCAGTGACCCCGGACTAGCGGGAGATGAGCAGTTCTTC. As protein: CATSDPGLAGDEQFF.